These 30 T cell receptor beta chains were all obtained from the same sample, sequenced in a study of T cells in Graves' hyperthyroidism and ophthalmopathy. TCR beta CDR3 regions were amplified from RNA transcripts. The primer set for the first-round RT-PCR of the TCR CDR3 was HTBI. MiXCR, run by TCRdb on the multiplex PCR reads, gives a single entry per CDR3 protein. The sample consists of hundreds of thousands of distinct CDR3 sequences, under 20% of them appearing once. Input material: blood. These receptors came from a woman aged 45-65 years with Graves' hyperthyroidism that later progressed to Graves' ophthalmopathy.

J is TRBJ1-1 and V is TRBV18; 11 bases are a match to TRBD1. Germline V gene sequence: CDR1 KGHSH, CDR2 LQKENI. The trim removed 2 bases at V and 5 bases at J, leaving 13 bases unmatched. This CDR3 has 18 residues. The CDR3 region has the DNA TGTGCCAGCTCACCATTCCCGGGACAGGGGGAGAGAAGGACTGAAGCTTTCTTT. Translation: CASSPFPGQGERRTEAFF.

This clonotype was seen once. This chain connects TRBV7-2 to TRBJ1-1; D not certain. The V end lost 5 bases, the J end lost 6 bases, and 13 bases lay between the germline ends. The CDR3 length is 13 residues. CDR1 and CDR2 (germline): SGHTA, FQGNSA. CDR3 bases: TGTGCCAGCAGCCACCGGAGGACTCCTGAAGCTTTCTTT. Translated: CASSHRRTPEAFF.

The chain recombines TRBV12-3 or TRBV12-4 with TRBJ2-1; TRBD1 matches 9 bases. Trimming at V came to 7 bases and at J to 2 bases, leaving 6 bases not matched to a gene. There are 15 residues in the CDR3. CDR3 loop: CASTDRGGPYNEQFF. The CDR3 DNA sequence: TGTGCCAGCACGGACAGGGGCGGCCCCTACAATGAGCAGTTCTTC.

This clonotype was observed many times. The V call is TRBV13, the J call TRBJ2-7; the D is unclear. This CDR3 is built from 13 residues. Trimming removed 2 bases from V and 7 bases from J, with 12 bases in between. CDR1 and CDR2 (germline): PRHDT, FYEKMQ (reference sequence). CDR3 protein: CASSLLPNREQYF. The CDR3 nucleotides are TGTGCCAGCAGCTTATTACCAAACCGAGAGCAGTACTTC.

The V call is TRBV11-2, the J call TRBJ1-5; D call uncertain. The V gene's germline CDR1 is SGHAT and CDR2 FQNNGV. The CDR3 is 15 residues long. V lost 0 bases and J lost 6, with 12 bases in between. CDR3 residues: CASSLEAGVGQPQHF. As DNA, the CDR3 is TGTGCCAGCAGCTTAGAAGCCGGCGTCGGTCAGCCCCAGCATTTT.

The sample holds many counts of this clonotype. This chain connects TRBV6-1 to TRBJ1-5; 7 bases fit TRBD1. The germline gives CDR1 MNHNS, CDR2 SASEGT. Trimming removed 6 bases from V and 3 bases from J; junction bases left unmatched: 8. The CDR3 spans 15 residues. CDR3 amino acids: CASRRSTGNNQPQHF. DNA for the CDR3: TGTGCCAGCAGACGTTCGACAGGGAACAATCAGCCCCAGCATTTT.

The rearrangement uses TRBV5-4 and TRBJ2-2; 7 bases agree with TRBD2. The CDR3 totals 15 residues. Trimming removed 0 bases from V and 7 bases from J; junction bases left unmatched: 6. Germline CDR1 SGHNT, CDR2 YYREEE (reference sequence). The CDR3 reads CASSLEAGRFGELFF. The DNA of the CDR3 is TGTGCCAGCAGCTTGGAAGCGGGGAGATTCGGGGAGCTGTTTTTT.

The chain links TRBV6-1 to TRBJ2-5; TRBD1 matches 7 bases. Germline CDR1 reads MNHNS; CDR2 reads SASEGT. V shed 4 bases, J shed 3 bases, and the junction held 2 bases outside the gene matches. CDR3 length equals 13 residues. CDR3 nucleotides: TGTGCCAGCAGTGGACAGGGAGAAGAGACCCAGTACTTC. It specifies CASSGQGEETQYF.

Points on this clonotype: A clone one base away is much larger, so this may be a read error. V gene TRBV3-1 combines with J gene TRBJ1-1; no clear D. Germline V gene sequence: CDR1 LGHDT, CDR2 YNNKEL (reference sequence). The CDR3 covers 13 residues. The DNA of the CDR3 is TGTGCCGGCAGCCAAGTAGGGAACACTGAAGCTTTCTTT. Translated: CAGSQVGNTEAFF.

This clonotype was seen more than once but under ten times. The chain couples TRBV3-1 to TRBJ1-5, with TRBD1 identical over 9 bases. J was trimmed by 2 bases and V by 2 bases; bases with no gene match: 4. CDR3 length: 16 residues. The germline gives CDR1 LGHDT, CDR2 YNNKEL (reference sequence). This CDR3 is CASSQIRDRGNQPQHF. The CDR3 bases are TGTGCCAGCAGCCAAATCCGGGACAGGGGCAATCAGCCCCAGCATTTT. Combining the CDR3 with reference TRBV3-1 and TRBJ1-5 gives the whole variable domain DTAVSQTPKYLVTQMGNDKSIKCEQNLGHDTMYWYKQDSKKFLKIMFSYNNKELIINETVPNRFSPKSPDKAHLNLHINSLELGDSAVYFCASSQIRDRGNQPQHFGDGTRLSIL.

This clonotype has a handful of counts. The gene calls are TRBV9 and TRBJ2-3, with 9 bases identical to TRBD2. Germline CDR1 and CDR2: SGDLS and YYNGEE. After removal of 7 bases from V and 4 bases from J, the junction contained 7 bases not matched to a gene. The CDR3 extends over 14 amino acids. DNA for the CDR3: TGTGCCAGCCAAGCGGGGGGCGGGGCAGATACGCAGTATTTT. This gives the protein CASQAGGGADTQYF.

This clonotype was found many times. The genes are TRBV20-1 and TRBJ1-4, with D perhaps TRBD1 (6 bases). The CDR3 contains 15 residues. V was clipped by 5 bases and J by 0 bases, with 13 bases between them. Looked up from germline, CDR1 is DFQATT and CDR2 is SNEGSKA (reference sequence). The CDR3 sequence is CSAPDRTPTNEKLFF. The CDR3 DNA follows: TGCAGTGCTCCTGACAGGACACCAACTAATGAAAAACTGTTTTTT.

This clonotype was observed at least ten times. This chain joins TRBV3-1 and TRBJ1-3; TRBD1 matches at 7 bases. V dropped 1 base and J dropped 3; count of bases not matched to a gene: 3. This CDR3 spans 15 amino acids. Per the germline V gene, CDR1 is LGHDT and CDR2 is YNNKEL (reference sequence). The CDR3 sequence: CASSQVQGIGNTIYF. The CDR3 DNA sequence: TGTGCCAGCAGCCAAGTACAGGGGATTGGAAACACCATATATTTT.

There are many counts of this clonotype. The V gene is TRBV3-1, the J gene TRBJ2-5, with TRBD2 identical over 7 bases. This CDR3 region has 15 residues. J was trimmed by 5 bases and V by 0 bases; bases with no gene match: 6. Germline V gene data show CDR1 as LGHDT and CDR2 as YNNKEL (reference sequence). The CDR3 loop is CASSQERLAEETQYF. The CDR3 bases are TGTGCCAGCAGCCAAGAACGGCTAGCGGAGGAGACCCAGTACTTC.

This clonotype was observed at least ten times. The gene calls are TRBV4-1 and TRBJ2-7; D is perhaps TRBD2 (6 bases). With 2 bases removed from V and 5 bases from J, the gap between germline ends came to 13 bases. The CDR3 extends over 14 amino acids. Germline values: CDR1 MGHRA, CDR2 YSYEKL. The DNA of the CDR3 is TGCGCCAGCAGCCAAACCCTGGGCGGGAACGAGCAGTACTTC. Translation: CASSQTLGGNEQYF.

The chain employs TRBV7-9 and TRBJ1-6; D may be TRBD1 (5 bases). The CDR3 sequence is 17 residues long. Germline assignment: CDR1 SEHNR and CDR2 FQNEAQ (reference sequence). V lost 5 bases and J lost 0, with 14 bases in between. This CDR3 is CASSIGHTGSYNSPLHF. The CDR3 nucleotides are TGTGCCAGCAGCATAGGACATACGGGCTCCTATAATTCACCCCTCCACTTT.

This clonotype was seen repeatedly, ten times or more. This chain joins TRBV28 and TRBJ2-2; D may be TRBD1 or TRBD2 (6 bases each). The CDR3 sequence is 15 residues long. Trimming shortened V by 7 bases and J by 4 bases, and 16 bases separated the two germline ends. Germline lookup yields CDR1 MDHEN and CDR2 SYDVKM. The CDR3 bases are TGTGCCAGCACCCTGGGGGGCTCGGGCACCGGGGAGCTGTTTTTT. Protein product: CASTLGGSGTGELFF.

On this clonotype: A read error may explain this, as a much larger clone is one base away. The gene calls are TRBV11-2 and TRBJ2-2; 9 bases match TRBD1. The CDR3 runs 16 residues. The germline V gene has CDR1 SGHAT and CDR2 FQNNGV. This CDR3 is CASSLELQGATGGLFF. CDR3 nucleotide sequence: TGTGCCAGCAGCTTAGAGCTACAGGGGGCCACCGGGGGGCTGTTTTTT.

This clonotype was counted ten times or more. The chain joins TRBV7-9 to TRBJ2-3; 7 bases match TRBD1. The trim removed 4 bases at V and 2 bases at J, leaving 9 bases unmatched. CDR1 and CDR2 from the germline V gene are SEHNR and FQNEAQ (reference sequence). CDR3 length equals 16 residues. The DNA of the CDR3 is TGTGCCAGCAGCTCACACCGGGACAGCGACACAGATACGCAGTATTTT. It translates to CASSSHRDSDTDTQYF. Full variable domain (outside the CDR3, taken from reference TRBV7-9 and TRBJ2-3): DTGVSQNPRHKITKRGQNVTFRCDPISEHNRLYWYRQTLGQGPEFLTYFQNEAQLEKSRLLSDRFSAERPKGSFSTLEIQRTEQGDSAMYLCASSSHRDSDTDTQYFGPGTRLTVL.

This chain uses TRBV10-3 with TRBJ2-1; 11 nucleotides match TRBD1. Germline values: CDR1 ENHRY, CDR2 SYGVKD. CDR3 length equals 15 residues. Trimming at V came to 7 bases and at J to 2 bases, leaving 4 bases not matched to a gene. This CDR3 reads CAIKLGQGAYNEQFF. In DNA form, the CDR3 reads TGTGCCATCAAACTGGGACAGGGGGCCTACAATGAGCAGTTCTTC.

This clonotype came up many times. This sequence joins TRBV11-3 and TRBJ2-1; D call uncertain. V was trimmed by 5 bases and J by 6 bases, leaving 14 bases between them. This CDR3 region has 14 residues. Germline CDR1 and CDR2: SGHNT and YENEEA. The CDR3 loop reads CASSARVGSNEQFF. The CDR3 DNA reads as TGTGCCAGCAGCGCCCGGGTGGGCAGCAATGAGCAGTTCTTC.

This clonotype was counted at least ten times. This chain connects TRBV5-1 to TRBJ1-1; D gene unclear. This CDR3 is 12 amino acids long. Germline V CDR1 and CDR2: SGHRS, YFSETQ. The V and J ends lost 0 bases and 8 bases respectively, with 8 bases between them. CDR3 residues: CASSLDLGEAFF. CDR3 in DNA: TGCGCCAGCAGCTTGGATCTAGGAGAAGCTTTCTTT.

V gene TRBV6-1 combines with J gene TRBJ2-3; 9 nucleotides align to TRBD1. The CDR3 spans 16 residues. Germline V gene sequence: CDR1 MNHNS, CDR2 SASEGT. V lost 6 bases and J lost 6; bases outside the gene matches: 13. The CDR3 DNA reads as TGTGCCAGCAGGGCCTCCGGGACAGGGCCAGCCGATACGCAGTATTTT. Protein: CASRASGTGPADTQYF.

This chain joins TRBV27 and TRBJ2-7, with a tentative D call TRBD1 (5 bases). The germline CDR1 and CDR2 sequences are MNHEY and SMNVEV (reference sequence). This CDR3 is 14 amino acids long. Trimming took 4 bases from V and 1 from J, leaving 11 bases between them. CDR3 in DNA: TGTGCCAGCAGTTCGACAGAAGCATCCTACGAGCAGTACTTC. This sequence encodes CASSSTEASYEQYF.

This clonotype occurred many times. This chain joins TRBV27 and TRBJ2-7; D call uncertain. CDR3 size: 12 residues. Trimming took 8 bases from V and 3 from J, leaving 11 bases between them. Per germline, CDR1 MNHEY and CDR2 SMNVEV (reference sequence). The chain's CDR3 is CASGRQSYEQYF. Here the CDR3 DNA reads TGTGCCAGCGGTAGGCAGAGCTACGAGCAGTACTTC.

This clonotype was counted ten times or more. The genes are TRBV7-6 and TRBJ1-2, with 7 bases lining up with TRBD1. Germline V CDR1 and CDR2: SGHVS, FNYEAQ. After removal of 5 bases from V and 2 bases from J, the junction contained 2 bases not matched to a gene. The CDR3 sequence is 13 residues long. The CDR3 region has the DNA TGTGCCAGCAGCATGGACAGGAACTATGGCTACACCTTC. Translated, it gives CASSMDRNYGYTF. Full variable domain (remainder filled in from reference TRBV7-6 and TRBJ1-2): GAGVSQSPRYKVTKRGQDVALRCDPISGHVSLYWYRQALGQGPEFLTYFNYEAQQDKSGLPNDRFSAERPEGSISTLTIQRTEQRDSAMYRCASSMDRNYGYTFGSGTRLTVV.

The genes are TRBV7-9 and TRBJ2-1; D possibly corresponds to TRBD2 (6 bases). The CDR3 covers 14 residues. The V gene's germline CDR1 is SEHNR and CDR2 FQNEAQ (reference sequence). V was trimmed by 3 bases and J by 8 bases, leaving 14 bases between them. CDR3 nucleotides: TGTGCCAGCAGCTTTCTCGGGAGTGGCTATGAGCAGTTCTTC. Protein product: CASSFLGSGYEQFF.

CDR3 nucleotides: TGTGCCAGCAGTGAAGCGGGACAGGGAGGACGATATGGCTACACCTTC. Its translation is CASSEAGQGGRYGYTF. This chain joins TRBV6-1 and TRBJ1-2; 9 bases line up with TRBD1. V was clipped by 0 bases and J by 5 bases; unmatched bases: 7. The CDR3 is 16 amino acids. The germline CDR1 and CDR2 sequences are MNHNS and SASEGT.

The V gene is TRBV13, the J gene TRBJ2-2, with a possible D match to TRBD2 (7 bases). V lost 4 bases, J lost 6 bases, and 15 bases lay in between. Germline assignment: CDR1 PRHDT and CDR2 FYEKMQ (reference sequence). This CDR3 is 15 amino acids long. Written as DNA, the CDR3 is TGTGCCAGCAGCTCGGGACGGGGGGCTTCCGGGGAGCTGTTTTTT. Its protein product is CASSSGRGASGELFF.

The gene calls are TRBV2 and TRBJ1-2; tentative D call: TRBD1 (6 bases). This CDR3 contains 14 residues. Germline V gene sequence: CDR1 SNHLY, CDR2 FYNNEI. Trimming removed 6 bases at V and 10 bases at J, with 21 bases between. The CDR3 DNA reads TGTGCCAGCAGGGGGTATACAGGGCTGAAAGACTACACCTTC. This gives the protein CASRGYTGLKDYTF.